Presented here are 13 T cell receptor beta chains from one specimen sequenced in a study of blood T cell repertoires in COVID-19. Profiling relied on immunoSEQ multiplex PCR, and the TCRdb table lists in-frame clones only, not all of them. The sample lists approximately 270,000 clones, about 85% occurring once. What was sequenced was peripheral blood. The receptor set was obtained from a human donor with COVID-19, enrolled during active disease. The donor label of this sample is uncertain.

This chain links TRBV9 with TRBJ1-2; D is possibly TRBD1 (6 bases). The CDR3 is 12 amino acids. The germline gives CDR1 SGDLS, CDR2 YYNGEE. V lost 7 bases to trimming and J lost 4 bases, with 11 bases between them. CDR3: CASALGGYGYTF. The CDR3 DNA follows: TGTGCCAGCGCCTTAGGGGGCTATGGCTACACCTTC.

This clone appeared a single time. The chain combines TRBV3-1 (or the pseudogene TRBV3-2) with TRBJ2-1; 11 bases are a match to TRBD2. Germline CDR1 and CDR2: LGHDT and YNNKEL (reference sequence). The V gene end was trimmed by 3 bases and the J gene end by 10 bases; junction bases not matched to a gene: 11. This CDR3 is 16 amino acids long. CDR3 sequence reads: CASSHPIAGGPEEQFF. The CDR3 DNA follows: TGTGCCAGCAGCCACCCTATAGCGGGAGGGCCAGAAGAGCAGTTCTTC.

The chain recombines TRBV7-2 with TRBJ2-3, with 14 bases lining up with TRBD2. J was trimmed by 6 bases and V by 5 bases; bases with no gene match: 10. The CDR3 sequence is 17 residues long. The V gene's germline CDR1 is SGHTA and CDR2 FQGNSA. The CDR3 DNA reads as TGTGCCAGCAGCACCCGCGGGACTAGCGGGAGAGGTGATACGCAGTATTTT. Translating gives CASSTRGTSGRGDTQYF. The whole variable domain, remainder taken from reference TRBV7-2 and TRBJ2-3, is GAGVSQSPSNKVTEKGKDVELRCDPISGHTALYWYRQSLGQGLEFLIYFQGNSAPDKSGLPSDRFSAERTGGSVSTLTIQRTQQEDSAVYLCASSTRGTSGRGDTQYFGPGTRLTVL.

The J gene is TRBJ2-5, the V gene TRBV10-3; D is unresolved. The CDR3 contains 15 residues. Germline CDR1 ENHRY, CDR2 SYGVKD. V lost 0 bases and J 2 bases, leaving 10 bases between the germline ends. This CDR3 is CAISESIGRQETQYF. The CDR3 DNA is TGTGCCATCAGTGAGTCGATAGGCAGGCAAGAGACCCAGTACTTC.

The V and J genes are TRBV7-2 and TRBJ2-1; D remains ambiguous. Trimming took off 5 bases at V and 4 bases at J, with 15 bases between the two ends. The CDR3 has 15 residues. Germline V gene sequence: CDR1 SGHTA, CDR2 FQGNSA. CDR3 loop: CASSIVILGYNEQFF. CDR3 nucleotides: TGTGCCAGCAGCATCGTCATCCTAGGATACAATGAGCAGTTCTTC.

The chain joins TRBV7-9 to TRBJ1-4; D is unresolved. Trimming left V 0 bases short and J 8 bases short, with 10 bases between. From germline, CDR1 is SEHNR and CDR2 FQNEAQ (reference sequence). The CDR3 totals 14 residues. CDR3 sequence: CASSLALGREKLFF. CDR3 coding DNA: TGTGCCAGCAGCTTAGCGCTAGGAAGGGAAAAACTGTTTTTT.

V usage is TRBV5-4 and J usage is TRBJ2-1, with 10 bases that match TRBD1. The CDR3 runs to 14 residues. With V trimmed by 4 bases and J by 12 bases, 10 bases remained unmatched. CDR1 is SGHNT, CDR2 YYREEE, per germline (reference sequence). The CDR3 is CASSHRTGGAGQFF. The CDR3 DNA is TGTGCCAGCAGCCACAGGACAGGGGGTGCGGGGCAGTTCTTC.

This clone has a single count. This specimen includes other DNA sequences encoding the same CDR3. This chain connects TRBV6-5 to TRBJ1-5, with 8 bases identical to TRBD1. Germline lookup yields CDR1 MNHEY and CDR2 SVGAGI. This CDR3 region has 13 residues. With 10 bases clipped from V and 6 bases from J, the junction kept 8 bases outside the gene matches. CDR3 protein: CATLDRGGQPQHF. The CDR3, as DNA: TGTGCCACCCTAGACAGGGGCGGTCAGCCCCAGCATTTT.

This clone occurred once. In DNA, the CDR3 is TGTGCCAGCAGCTTAACGGGAGGGCTAACCTACGAGCAGTACTTC. Its protein product is CASSLTGGLTYEQYF. The chain combines TRBV7-2 with TRBJ2-7, with 8 bases that match TRBD2. Trimming removed 2 bases from V and 2 bases from J; junction bases left unmatched: 5. The CDR3 is 15 amino acids. Germline-derived CDR1 and CDR2 are SGHTA and FQGNSA.

This chain links TRBV19 with TRBJ2-1; 7 nucleotides align to TRBD1. The junction had 9 bases not matched to a gene; V was cut back by 4 bases and J by 9 bases. CDR1 is LNHDA and CDR2 is SQIVND in the germline V gene (reference sequence). The length of the CDR3 is 14 residues. The CDR3 nucleotides read TGTGCCAGTAGTACAGAGGGGGCGCAGGCTGAGCAGTTCTTC. The encoded protein is CASSTEGAQAEQFF.

The chain recombines TRBV20-1 with TRBJ2-3; TRBD1 aligns across 9 bases. In germline, CDR1 is DFQATT, CDR2 SNEGSKA (reference sequence). CDR3 size: 15 residues. The V gene end was trimmed by 3 bases and the J gene end by 13 bases; junction bases not matched to a gene: 17. CDR3: CSASPGTGPGGGEYF. CDR3 nucleotide sequence: TGCAGTGCTAGTCCCGGGACAGGGCCCGGTGGGGGGGAGTATTTT.

The J gene is TRBJ1-4, the V gene TRBV2; D is ambiguous. This CDR3 comprises 13 residues. Germline CDR1 reads SNHLY; CDR2 reads FYNNEI. V was cut by 3 bases and J by 7 bases, with 9 bases left in between. CDR3 sequence: CASSDVVREKLFF. CDR3 in DNA: TGTGCCAGCAGTGATGTTGTTCGTGAAAAACTGTTTTTT.

The sample holds one count of this clone. The chain links TRBV14 to TRBJ2-5, with D maybe TRBD2 (5 bases). The germline V and J ends were trimmed by 0 bases and 2 bases, with 10 bases remaining between them. CDR1 is SGHDN and CDR2 is FVKESK in the germline V gene. The CDR3 runs 15 residues. The CDR3 region has the DNA TGTGCCAGCAGCCAAGATCGGACTTCACAAGAGACCCAGTACTTC. It encodes CASSQDRTSQETQYF.